The rows below give T cell receptor beta chains drawn from one sample of a study of identical twins. TCRdb reanalysed the 5' RACE reads using MiXCR and keeps one entry per CDR3 protein. The sample lists about 550,000 distinct CDR3 sequences, approximately 20% occurring once. The same sample was also used in a study of yellow fever vaccine responses in identical twins.

The sequencing input was CD4+ T cells sorted from blood. These receptors originate from a woman between 18 and 30 years old in good health. Each CDR3 is given with its conserved first and last residue. Each record gives: clone size, J gene, V gene, D gene, CDR3 DNA, CDR3 protein. D genes are given only for firm matches. Clone size is not always given. Where it is, it says once, few, many or a class for expanded clones.

-,TRBJ1-1,TRBV6-6,-,TGTGCCAGCAGTCACGGGTGGAGGGTCGAAGCTTTCTTT,CASSHGWRVEAFF
-,TRBJ2-3,TRBV20-1,-,TGCAGTGCTAGGCCCTCTCCGGGAGATACGCAGTATTTT,CSARPSPGDTQYF
-,TRBJ2-5,TRBV7-8,TRBD1,TGTGCCAGCAGCGGGAGAAGGGGGCTTGGGCAAGAGACCCAGTACTTC,CASSGRRGLGQETQYF
-,TRBJ1-1,TRBV6-1,-,TGTGCCAGCAGTAAGTACACAGGGACGAACACTGAAGCTTTCTTT,CASSKYTGTNTEAFF
few,TRBJ1-1,TRBV7-9,-,TGTGCCAGCAGCACCGGGACAACTGAAGCTTTCTTT,CASSTGTTEAFF
many,TRBJ2-3,TRBV5-1,-,TGTGCCAGCAGGGACTCCACAGATACGCAGTATTTT,CASRDSTDTQYF
few,TRBJ2-7,TRBV18,TRBD2,TGTGCCAGCTCACAAACGGGGGGTCAGGCCTCCTACGAGCAGTACTTC,CASSQTGGQASYEQYF
few,TRBJ2-1,TRBV5-6,-,TGTGCCAGCAGCCTCGGAAGGGGCCAGGGCATTAGCTCCTACAATGAGCAGTTCTTC,CASSLGRGQGISSYNEQFF
once,TRBJ1-5,TRBV2,TRBD1,TGTGCCAGCAGCCCATCCGCAGGGGGAAATAGCAATCAGCCCCAGCATTTT,CASSPSAGGNSNQPQHF
many,TRBJ2-2,TRBV20-1,TRBD2,TGCAGTGCTAGAGGGACTAGCGAGAACACCGGGGAGCTGTTTTTT,CSARGTSENTGELFF
-,TRBJ2-2,TRBV20-1,-,TGCAGTGCGAAGGGAGATACCTTGAACACCGGGGAGCTGTTTTTT,CSAKGDTLNTGELFF
-,TRBJ2-5,TRBV13,TRBD2,TGTGCCAGCAGCCCCCGAACTAGCGGGGGAACCCAAGAGACCCAGTACTTC,CASSPRTSGGTQETQYF
-,TRBJ2-5,TRBV25-1,TRBD1,TGTGCCAGCAGTGAAGACAGGGTTCTAAAGACCCAGTACTTC,CASSEDRVLKTQYF
once,TRBJ2-2,TRBV6-5,TRBD2,TGTGCCAGCAGTTACTCTCCCAGCGGGGGCACCGGGGAGCTGTTTTTT,CASSYSPSGGTGELFF
-,TRBJ2-3,TRBV20-1,TRBD1,TGCAGTGCCAGGACAGGGGGCCCAGATACGCAGTATTTT,CSARTGGPDTQYF
-,TRBJ2-2,TRBV3-1,TRBD2,TGTGCCAGCAGCTATAGCGGGGGGGCTGTCGGGGAGCTGTTTTTT,CASSYSGGAVGELFF
few,TRBJ2-2,TRBV29-1,TRBD1,TGCAGCGTTAAATGGACAGGGAAGTCCGGGGAGCTGTTTTTT,CSVKWTGKSGELFF
few,TRBJ2-1,TRBV12-3/TRBV12-4,TRBD2,TGTGCCAGCAGTCCCCTGACTAGCGGGAGGTTTAAATTGTATGAGCAGTTCTTC,CASSPLTSGRFKLYEQFF
-,TRBJ2-3,TRBV28,-,TGTGCCAGCAGTCCGAGGACGGAACTAGCAAGGGATACGCAGTATTTT,CASSPRTELARDTQYF
few,TRBJ2-1,TRBV20-1,TRBD1,TGCAGTGCTAGAATGGACAGGGAATACAATGAGCAGTTCTTC,CSARMDREYNEQFF
-,TRBJ1-3,TRBV6-5,TRBD1,TGTGCCAGCAGTTACTTTGGACAGGGAGGAAACACCATATATTTT,CASSYFGQGGNTIYF
-,TRBJ1-1,TRBV9,-,TGTGCCAGCAGCCCCGAAGTCCAGGGCACTGAAGCTTTCTTT,CASSPEVQGTEAFF
few,TRBJ2-1,TRBV19,-,TGTGCCACCAAGAGTTGGAGCTACAATGAGCAGTTCTTC,CATKSWSYNEQFF